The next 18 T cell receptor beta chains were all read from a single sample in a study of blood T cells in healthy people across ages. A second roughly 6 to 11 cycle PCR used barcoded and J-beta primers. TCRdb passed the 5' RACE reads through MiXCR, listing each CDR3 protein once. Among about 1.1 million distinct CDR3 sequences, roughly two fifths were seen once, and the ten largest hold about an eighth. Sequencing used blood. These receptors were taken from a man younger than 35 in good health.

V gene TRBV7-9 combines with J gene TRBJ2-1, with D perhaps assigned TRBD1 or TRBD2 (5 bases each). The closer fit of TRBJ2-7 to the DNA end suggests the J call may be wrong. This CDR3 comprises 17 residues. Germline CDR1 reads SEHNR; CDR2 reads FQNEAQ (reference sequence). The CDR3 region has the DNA TGTGCCAGCAGCTTAGACCCCGGGACCCCGGCCTACAATGAGCAGTACTTC. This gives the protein CASSLDPGTPAYNEQYF.

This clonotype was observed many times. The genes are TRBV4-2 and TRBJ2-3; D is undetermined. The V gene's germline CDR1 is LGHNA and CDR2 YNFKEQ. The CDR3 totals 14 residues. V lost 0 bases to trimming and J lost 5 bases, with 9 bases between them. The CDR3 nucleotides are TGTGCCAGCAGCCAAGAACTGGGCGGAGATACGCAGTATTTT. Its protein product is CASSQELGGDTQYF.

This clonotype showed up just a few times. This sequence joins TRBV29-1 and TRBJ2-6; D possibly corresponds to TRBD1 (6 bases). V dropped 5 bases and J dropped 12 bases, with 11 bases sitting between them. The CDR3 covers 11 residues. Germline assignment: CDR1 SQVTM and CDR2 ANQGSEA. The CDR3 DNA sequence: TGCAGCGTTCTACAGGGTGGCGTCCTGACTTTC. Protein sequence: CSVLQGGVLTF.

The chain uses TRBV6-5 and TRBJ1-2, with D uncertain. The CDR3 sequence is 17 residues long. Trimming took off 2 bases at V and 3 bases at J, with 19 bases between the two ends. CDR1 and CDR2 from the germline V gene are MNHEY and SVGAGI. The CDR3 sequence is CASSYRVRFTSDYGYTF. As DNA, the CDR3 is TGTGCCAGCAGTTACCGAGTCCGGTTTACTTCGGACTATGGCTACACCTTC.

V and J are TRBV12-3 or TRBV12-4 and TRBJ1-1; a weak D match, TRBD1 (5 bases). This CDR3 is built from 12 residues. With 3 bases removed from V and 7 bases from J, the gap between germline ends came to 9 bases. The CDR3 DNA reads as TGTGCCAGCAGTTTTCCGGGGCTTGAAGCTTTCTTT. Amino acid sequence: CASSFPGLEAFF.

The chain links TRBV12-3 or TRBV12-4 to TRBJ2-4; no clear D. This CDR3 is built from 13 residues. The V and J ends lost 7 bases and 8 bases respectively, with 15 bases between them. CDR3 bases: TGTGCCAGCACCCATGCGGATAGGGACATTCAGTACTTC. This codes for CASTHADRDIQYF.

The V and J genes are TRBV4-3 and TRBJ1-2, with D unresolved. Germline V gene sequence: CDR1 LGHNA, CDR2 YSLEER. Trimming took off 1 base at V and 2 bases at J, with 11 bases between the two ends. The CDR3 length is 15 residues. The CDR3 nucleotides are TGCGCCAGCAGCCAAGGAGTACAGAGAAACTATGGCTACACCTTC. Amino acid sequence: CASSQGVQRNYGYTF.

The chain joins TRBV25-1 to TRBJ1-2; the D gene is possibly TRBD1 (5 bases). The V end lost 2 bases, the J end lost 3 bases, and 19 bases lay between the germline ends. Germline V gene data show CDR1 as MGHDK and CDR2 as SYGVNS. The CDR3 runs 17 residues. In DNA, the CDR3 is TGTGCCAGCAGTGAAGAAGGGACTGCCTTCCCGTACTATGGCTACACCTTC. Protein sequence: CASSEEGTAFPYYGYTF.

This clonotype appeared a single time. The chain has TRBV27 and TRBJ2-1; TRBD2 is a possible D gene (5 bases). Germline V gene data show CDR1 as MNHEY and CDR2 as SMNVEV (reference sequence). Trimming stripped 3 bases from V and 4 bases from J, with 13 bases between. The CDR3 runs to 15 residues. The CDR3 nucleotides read TGTGCCAGCAGTTTGGTCTCGGGATGGTACAATGAGCAGTTCTTC. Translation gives CASSLVSGWYNEQFF.

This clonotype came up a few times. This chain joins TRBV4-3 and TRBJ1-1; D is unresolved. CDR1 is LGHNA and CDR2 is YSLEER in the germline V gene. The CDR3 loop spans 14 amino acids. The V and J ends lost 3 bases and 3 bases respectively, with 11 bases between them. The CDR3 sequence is CASSHSSRDTEAFF. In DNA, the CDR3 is TGCGCCAGCAGCCATTCCTCGCGGGACACTGAAGCTTTCTTT.

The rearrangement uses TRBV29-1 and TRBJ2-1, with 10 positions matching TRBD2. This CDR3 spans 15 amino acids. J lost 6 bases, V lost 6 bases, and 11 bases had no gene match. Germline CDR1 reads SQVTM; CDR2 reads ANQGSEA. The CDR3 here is CSVKAGGPLLNEQFF. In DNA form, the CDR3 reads TGCAGCGTGAAAGCGGGGGGGCCCCTACTCAATGAGCAGTTCTTC.

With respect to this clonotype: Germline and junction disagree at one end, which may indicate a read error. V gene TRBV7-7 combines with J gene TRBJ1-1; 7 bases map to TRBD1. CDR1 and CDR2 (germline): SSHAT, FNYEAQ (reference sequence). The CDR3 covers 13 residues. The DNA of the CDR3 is TGTTCCAGGGATGCAGGGGGTGACACTGAAGCTTTCTTT. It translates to CSRDAGGDTEAFF.

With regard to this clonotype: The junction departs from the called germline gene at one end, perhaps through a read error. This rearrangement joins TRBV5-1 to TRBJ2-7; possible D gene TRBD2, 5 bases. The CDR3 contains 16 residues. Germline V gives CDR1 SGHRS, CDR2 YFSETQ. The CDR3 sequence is CANSLGLALPSYEQYF. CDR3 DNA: TGCGCCAACAGCTTGGGCCTAGCCCTCCCCTCCTACGAGCAGTACTTC. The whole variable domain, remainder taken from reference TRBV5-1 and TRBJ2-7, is KAGVTQTPRYLIKTRGQQVTLSCSPISGHRSVSWYQQTPGQGLQFLFEYFSETQRNKGNFPGRFSGRQFSNSRSEMNVSTLELGDSALYLCANSLGLALPSYEQYFGPGTRLTVT.

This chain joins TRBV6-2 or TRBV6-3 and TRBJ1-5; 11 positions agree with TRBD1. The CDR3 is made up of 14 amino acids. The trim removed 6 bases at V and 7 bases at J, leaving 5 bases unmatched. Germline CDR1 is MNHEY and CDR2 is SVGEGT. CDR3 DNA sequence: TGTGCCAGCAGGAGGACAGGGGGCGAACAGCCCCAGCATTTT. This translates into CASRRTGGEQPQHF.

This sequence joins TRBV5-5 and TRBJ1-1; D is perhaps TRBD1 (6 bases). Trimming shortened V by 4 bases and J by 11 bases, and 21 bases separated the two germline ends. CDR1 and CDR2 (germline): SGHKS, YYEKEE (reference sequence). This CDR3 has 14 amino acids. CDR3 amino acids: CASSPQTGASGAFF. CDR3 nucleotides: TGTGCCAGCAGCCCTCAGACAGGAGCCTCAGGGGCTTTCTTT.

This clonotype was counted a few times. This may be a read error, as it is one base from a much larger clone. The CDR3 spells CASSFKRARGSHEQYF. The CDR3 region has the DNA TGTGCCAGCAGTTTTAAACGGGCCAGGGGGTCGCATGAGCAGTACTTC. The chain is built from TRBV27 and TRBJ2-5; TRBD1 matches at 7 bases. The germline CDR1 and CDR2 sequences are MNHEY and SMNVEV (reference sequence). The length of the CDR3 is 16 residues. With V trimmed by 3 bases and J by 11 bases, 18 bases remained unmatched.

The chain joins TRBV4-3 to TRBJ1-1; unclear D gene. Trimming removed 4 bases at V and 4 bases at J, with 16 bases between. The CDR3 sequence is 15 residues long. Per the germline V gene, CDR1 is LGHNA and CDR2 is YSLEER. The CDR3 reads CASSPVEGSITEAFF. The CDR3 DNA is TGCGCCAGCAGCCCCGTAGAAGGGAGTATCACTGAAGCTTTCTTT.

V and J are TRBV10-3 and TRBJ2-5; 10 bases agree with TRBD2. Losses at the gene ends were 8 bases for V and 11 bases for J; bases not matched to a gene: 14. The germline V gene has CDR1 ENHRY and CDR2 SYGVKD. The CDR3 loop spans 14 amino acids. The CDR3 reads CAIALAGGHNEQYF. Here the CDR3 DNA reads TGTGCCATCGCCTTAGCGGGGGGCCACAATGAGCAGTACTTC.